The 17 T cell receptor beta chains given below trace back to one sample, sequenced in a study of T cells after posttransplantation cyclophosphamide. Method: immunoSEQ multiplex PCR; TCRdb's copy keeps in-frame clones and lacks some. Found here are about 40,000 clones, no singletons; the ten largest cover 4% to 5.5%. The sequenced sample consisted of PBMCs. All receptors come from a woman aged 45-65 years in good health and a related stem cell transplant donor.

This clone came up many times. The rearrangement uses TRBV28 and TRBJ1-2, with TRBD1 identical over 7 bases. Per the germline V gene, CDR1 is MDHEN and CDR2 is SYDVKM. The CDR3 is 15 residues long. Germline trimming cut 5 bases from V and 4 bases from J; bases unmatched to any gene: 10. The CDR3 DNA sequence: TGTGCCAGCAGTCCACAGGTTCAGGGGGGCTATGGCTACACCTTC. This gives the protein CASSPQVQGGYGYTF.

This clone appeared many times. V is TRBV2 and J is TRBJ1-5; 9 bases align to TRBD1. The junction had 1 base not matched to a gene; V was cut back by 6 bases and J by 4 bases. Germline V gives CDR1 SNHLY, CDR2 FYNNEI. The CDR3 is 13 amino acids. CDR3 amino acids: CASSGQGNQPQHF. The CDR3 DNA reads TGTGCCAGCAGCGGACAGGGGAATCAGCCCCAGCATTTT.

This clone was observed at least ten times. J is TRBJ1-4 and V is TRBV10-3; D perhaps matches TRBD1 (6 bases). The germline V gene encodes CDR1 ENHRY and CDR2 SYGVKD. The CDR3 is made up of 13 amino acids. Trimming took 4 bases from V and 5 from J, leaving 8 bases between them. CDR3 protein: CAISGQGNEKLFF. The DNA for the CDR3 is TGTGCCATCAGTGGGCAGGGGAATGAAAAACTGTTTTTT.

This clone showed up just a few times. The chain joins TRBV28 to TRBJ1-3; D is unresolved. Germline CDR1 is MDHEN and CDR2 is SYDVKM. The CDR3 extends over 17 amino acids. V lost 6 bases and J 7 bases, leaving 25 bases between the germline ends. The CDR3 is CASSLRASSNNFNTIYF. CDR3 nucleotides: TGTGCCAGCAGCTTGAGGGCCAGCTCTAATAACTTTAACACCATATATTTT. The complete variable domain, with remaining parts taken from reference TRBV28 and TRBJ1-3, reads DVKVTQSSRYLVKRTGEKVFLECVQDMDHENMFWYRQDPGLGLRLIYFSYDVKMKEKGDIPEGYSVSREKKERFSLILESASTNQTSMYLCASSLRASSNNFNTIYFGEGSWLTVV.

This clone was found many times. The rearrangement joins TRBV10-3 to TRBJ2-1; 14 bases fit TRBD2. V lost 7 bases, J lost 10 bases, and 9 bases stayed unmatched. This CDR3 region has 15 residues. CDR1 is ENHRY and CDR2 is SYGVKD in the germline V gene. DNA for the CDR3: TGTGCCATCATGGGGACTAGCGGGGGCCCCGGAGAGCAGTTCTTC. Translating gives CAIMGTSGGPGEQFF.

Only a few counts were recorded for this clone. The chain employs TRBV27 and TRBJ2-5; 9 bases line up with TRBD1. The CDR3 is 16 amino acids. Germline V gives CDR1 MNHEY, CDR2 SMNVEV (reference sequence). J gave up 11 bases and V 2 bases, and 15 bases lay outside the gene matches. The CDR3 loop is CASSLRSGTGSREQYF. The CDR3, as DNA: TGTGCCAGCAGTTTAAGGAGTGGGACAGGGTCCAGAGAGCAGTACTTC.

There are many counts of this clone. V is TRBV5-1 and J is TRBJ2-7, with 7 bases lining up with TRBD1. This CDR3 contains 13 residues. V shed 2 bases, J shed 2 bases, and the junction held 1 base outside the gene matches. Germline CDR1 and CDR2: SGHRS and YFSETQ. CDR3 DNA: TGCGCCAGCAGCTTTGGACAGGCCTACGAGCAGTACTTC. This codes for CASSFGQAYEQYF.

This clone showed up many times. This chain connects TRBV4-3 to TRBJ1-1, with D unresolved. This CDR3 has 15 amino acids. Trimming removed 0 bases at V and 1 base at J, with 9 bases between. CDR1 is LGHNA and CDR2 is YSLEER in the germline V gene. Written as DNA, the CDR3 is TGCGCCAGCAGCCAAGAGCCGGTCGGGAACACTGAAGCTTTCTTT. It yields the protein CASSQEPVGNTEAFF.

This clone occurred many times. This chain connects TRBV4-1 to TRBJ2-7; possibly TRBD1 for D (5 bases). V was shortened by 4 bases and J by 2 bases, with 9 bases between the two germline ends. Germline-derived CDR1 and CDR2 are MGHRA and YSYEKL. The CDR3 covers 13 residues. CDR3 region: CASSRTDTYEQYF. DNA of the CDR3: TGCGCCAGCAGCCGGACGGACACCTACGAGCAGTACTTC.

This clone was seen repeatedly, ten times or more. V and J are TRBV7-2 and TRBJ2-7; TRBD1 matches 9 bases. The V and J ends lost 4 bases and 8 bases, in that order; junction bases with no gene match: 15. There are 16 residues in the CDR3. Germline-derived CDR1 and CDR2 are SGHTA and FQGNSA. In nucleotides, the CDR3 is TGTGCCAGCAGCTCCGAGGCCGGGACAGGGAGGTCCCAGCAGTACTTC. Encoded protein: CASSSEAGTGRSQQYF.

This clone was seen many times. The CDR3 loop is CASTGLGRDYGYTF. As DNA, the CDR3 is TGTGCCAGCACAGGATTGGGGAGGGACTATGGCTACACCTTC. The chain uses TRBV2 and TRBJ1-2, with unresolved D. The germline V and J ends were trimmed by 7 bases and 3 bases, with 15 bases remaining between them. The CDR3 totals 14 residues. Germline CDR1 and CDR2: SNHLY and FYNNEI.

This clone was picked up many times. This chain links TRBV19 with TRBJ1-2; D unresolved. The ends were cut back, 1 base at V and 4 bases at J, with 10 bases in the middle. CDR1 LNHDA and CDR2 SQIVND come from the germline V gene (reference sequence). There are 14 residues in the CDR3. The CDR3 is CASSIVTQFYGYTF. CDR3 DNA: TGTGCCAGTAGTATAGTGACACAGTTCTATGGCTACACCTTC.

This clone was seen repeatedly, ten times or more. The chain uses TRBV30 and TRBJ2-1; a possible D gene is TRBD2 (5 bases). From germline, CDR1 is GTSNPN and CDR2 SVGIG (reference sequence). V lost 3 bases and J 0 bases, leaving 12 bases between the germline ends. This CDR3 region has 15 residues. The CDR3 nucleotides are TGTGCCTGGAGCGGAGACGGACTCTCCTACAATGAGCAGTTCTTC. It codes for CAWSGDGLSYNEQFF.

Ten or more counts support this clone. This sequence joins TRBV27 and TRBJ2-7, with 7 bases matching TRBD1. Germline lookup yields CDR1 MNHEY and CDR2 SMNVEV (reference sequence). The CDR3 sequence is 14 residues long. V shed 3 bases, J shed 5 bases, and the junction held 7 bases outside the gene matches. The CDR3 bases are TGTGCCAGCAGTTTCCGGCAGGGGGACGACGAGCAGTACTTC. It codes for CASSFRQGDDEQYF.

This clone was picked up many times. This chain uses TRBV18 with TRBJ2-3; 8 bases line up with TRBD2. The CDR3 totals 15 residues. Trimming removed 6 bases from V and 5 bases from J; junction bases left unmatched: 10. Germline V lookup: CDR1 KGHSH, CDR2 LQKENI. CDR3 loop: CASSQFRGGEDTQYF. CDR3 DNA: TGTGCCAGCTCCCAATTCCGGGGGGGTGAAGATACGCAGTATTTT.

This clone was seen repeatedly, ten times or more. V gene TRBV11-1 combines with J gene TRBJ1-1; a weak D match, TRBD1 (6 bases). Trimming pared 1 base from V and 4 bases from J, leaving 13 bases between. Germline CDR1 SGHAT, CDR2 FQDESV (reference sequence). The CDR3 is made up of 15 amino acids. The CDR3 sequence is CASSLETGWGTEAFF. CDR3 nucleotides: TGTGCCAGCAGCTTAGAAACAGGGTGGGGCACTGAAGCTTTCTTT. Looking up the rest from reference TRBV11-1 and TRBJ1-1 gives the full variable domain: EAEVAQSPRYKITEKSQAVAFWCDPISGHATLYWYRQILGQGPELLVQFQDESVVDDSQLPKDRFSAERLKGVDSTLKIQPAELGDSAMYLCASSLETGWGTEAFFGQGTRLTVV.

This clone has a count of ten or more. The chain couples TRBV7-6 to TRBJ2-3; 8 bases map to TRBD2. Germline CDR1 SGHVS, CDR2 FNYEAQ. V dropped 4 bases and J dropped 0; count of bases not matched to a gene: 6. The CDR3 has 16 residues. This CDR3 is CASSSLAGPSTDTQYF. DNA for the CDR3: TGTGCCAGCAGCTCATTAGCGGGGCCCAGCACAGATACGCAGTATTTT.